Listed below are T cell receptor beta chains from one sample, sequenced in a study of blood T cell repertoires in COVID-19. Sequencing was performed with immunoSEQ multiplex PCR; in TCRdb, only in-frame clones are kept and a portion is missing. The sample carries 15,000 to 17,000 clones, around 83% recorded once. Material for sequencing was peripheral blood. The receptors here all came from a man in his fifties or sixties with acute or convalescent COVID-19. Both conserved end residues are part of each CDR3. A D gene is named only where the DNA matches it firmly. Not all rows give a size; the values are once, few, many and, for expanded clones, a class.

V: TRBV5-8
D: TRBD1
size: NA
J: TRBJ1-5
DNA: TGTGCCAGCAGCGGACAGGGGTATAGCAATCAGCCCCAGCATTTT
CDR3: CASSGQGYSNQPQHF

V: TRBV24-1
D: NA
size: NA
J: TRBJ2-1
DNA: TGTGCCACCAGTGATTTGCAGTCTCAAAGTGTCAATGAGCAGTTCTTC
CDR3: CATSDLQSQSVNEQFF

V: TRBV5-4
D: TRBD2
size: NA
J: TRBJ2-1
DNA: TGTGCCAGCAGCTTGGAGACTAGCCCGAAGCAGTTCTTC
CDR3: CASSLETSPKQFF

V: TRBV18
D: NA
size: NA
J: TRBJ2-5
DNA: TGTGCCAGCTCCGAATTCTCCGGGAGCCAAGAGACCCAGTACTTC
CDR3: CASSEFSGSQETQYF

V: TRBV20-1
D: NA
size: NA
J: TRBJ2-1
DNA: TGCAGTGCAAACCCTAGAAAGCAGTTCTTC
CDR3: CSANPRKQFF

V: TRBV7-9
D: TRBD1
size: few
J: TRBJ1-2
DNA: TGTGCCAGCAGCTTGGGACAGTCCTCCACCTTC
CDR3: CASSLGQSSTF

V: TRBV28
D: TRBD1
size: NA
J: TRBJ1-5
DNA: TGTGCCAGCAGATACCAGGGGGAAAGCAATCAGCCCCAGCATTTT
CDR3: CASRYQGESNQPQHF

V: TRBV5-1
D: NA
size: NA
J: TRBJ2-1
DNA: TGCGCCAGCAGCTTGCTAGATTACAATGAGCAGTTCTTC
CDR3: CASSLLDYNEQFF

V: TRBV9
D: TRBD1
size: NA
J: TRBJ1-6
DNA: TGTGCCAGCAGCGCGACAGGGGGCGAGAATGGTTCACCCCTCCACTTT
CDR3: CASSATGGENGSPLHF

V: TRBV15
D: NA
size: NA
J: TRBJ1-3
DNA: TGTGCCACCAGCAGACTGGGGCGGAGCTCTGGAAACACCATATATTTT
CDR3: CATSRLGRSSGNTIYF

V: TRBV6-2/TRBV6-3
D: TRBD1
size: NA
J: TRBJ1-2
DNA: TGTGCCAGCAGTTCCCGGACAGGGGGTGGCTACACCTTC
CDR3: CASSSRTGGGYTF

V: TRBV2
D: NA
size: NA
J: TRBJ2-2
DNA: TGTGCCAGCAACATGGACTACGCCGGGGAGCTGTTTTTT
CDR3: CASNMDYAGELFF

V: TRBV10-3
D: NA
size: few
J: TRBJ1-1
DNA: TGTGCCATCAGTGAGTTGGAGAGAAACACTGAAGCTTTCTTT
CDR3: CAISELERNTEAFF

V: TRBV7-6
D: TRBD1
size: NA
J: TRBJ2-7
DNA: TGTGCCAGCAGCTTAGGGCAGGGGGCGGCGGACGAGCAGTACTTC
CDR3: CASSLGQGAADEQYF

V: TRBV7-8
D: NA
size: NA
J: TRBJ2-7
DNA: TGTGCCAGCAGCTTACCAGCCACTACCGGGTCCTACGAGCAGTACTTC
CDR3: CASSLPATTGSYEQYF

V: TRBV7-3
D: NA
size: few
J: TRBJ2-2
DNA: TGTGCCAGCAGCCCCGGACTGCTGAACACCGGGGAGCTGTTTTTT
CDR3: CASSPGLLNTGELFF

V: TRBV29-1
D: TRBD1
size: NA
J: TRBJ1-2
DNA: TGCAGCGTTGAAGACAGGGGGAACTATGGCTACACCTTC
CDR3: CSVEDRGNYGYTF

V: TRBV27
D: NA
size: NA
J: TRBJ2-2
DNA: TGTGCCAGCAGTTTAAGTGGCCACCCCGCACCCGGGGAGCTGTTTTTT
CDR3: CASSLSGHPAPGELFF

V: TRBV7-3
D: TRBD1
size: NA
J: TRBJ2-7
DNA: TGTGCCAGCAGCCTAACAGGGGGCACAACCTACGAGCAGTACTTC
CDR3: CASSLTGGTTYEQYF

V: TRBV28
D: TRBD1
size: NA
J: TRBJ2-5
DNA: TGTGCCAGCAGTAGGACCGGGACAGGGGGAGGAGAGACCCAGTACTTC
CDR3: CASSRTGTGGGETQYF

V: TRBV5-1
D: TRBD2
size: NA
J: TRBJ2-3
DNA: TGCGCCAGCAGCTCGGCGGGAGTCCGCACAGATACGCAGTATTTT
CDR3: CASSSAGVRTDTQYF

V: TRBV5-1
D: NA
size: NA
J: TRBJ2-3
DNA: TGCGCCAGCAGCTCACGCCTTGCACATCTGGCAGATACGCAGTATTTT
CDR3: CASSSRLAHLADTQYF

V: TRBV7-2
D: NA
size: NA
J: TRBJ2-7
DNA: TGTGCCAGCAGCTTAGCGCTGGTATTAGCGGATTTGTACTTC
CDR3: CASSLALVLADLYF

V: TRBV11-3
D: TRBD2
size: NA
J: TRBJ2-1
DNA: TGTGCCAGCAGCTTAGACGGGACTAGCAGTATCAATGAGCAGTTCTTC
CDR3: CASSLDGTSSINEQFF

V: TRBV6-6
D: NA
size: NA
J: TRBJ2-5
DNA: TGTGCCAGCAGGCCGAGAAGAGGGCTAGGAGAGACCCAGTACTTC
CDR3: CASRPRRGLGETQYF

V: TRBV19
D: TRBD2
size: NA
J: TRBJ2-7
DNA: TGTGCCAGTAGGCCTTCCCGGACTAGCGGGGGGATCTACGAGCAGTACTTC
CDR3: CASRPSRTSGGIYEQYF

V: TRBV27
D: TRBD1
size: NA
J: TRBJ2-1
DNA: TGTGCCAGCAGCCCGCTGACCCATCCGGGACAGGGGCACAATGAGCAGTTCTTC
CDR3: CASSPLTHPGQGHNEQFF

V: TRBV7-2
D: NA
size: NA
J: TRBJ1-2
DNA: TGTGCCAGCAGCCCAAGGAGGGGCGGCTATGGCTACACCTTC
CDR3: CASSPRRGGYGYTF

V: TRBV5-1
D: TRBD2
size: NA
J: TRBJ2-1
DNA: TGCGCCAGCAGCTGGACTAGCGGGGGGACTAGCTACAATGAGCAGTTCTTC
CDR3: CASSWTSGGTSYNEQFF

V: TRBV5-4
D: NA
size: NA
J: TRBJ2-7
DNA: TGTGCCAGCAGCTTGGGTGTGGGGGCTGGCGAGCAGTACTTC
CDR3: CASSLGVGAGEQYF

V: TRBV5-1
D: TRBD1
size: NA
J: TRBJ1-1
DNA: TGCGCCAGCAGACAGGGGGTGAACACTGAAGCTTTCTTT
CDR3: CASRQGVNTEAFF

V: TRBV7-9
D: NA
size: NA
J: TRBJ2-7
DNA: TGTGCCAGCAGCTACTACGTAGAGGGCGAGCAGTACTTC
CDR3: CASSYYVEGEQYF

V: TRBV28
D: NA
size: few
J: TRBJ1-5
DNA: TGTGCCAGCAGCTCCCTCCAGGGAAAGGGTCAGCCCCAGCATTTT
CDR3: CASSSLQGKGQPQHF

V: TRBV28
D: NA
size: NA
J: TRBJ1-4
DNA: TGTGCCAGCACCCCGCCGGGAACGGCCAATGAAAAACTGTTTTTT
CDR3: CASTPPGTANEKLFF

V: TRBV6-4
D: NA
size: NA
J: TRBJ2-7
DNA: TGTGCCAGCAGTGCTATGGCGGACTCCTACGAGCAGTACTTC
CDR3: CASSAMADSYEQYF

V: TRBV3-1/TRBV3-2
D: TRBD2
size: NA
J: TRBJ2-5
DNA: TGTGCCAGCAGCCAGCCGGGACTAGGGGGGGAGACCCAGTACTTC
CDR3: CASSQPGLGGETQYF

V: TRBV7-8
D: TRBD2
size: NA
J: TRBJ2-7
DNA: TGTGCCAGCAGCTTAGCGGGAGGGGTTGGGGCAAACACCCCCCACGAGCAGTACTTC
CDR3: CASSLAGGVGANTPHEQYF

V: TRBV19
D: NA
size: NA
J: TRBJ2-2
DNA: TGTGCCACGCGACTAGATTGGAGCTCCGGGGAGCTGTTTTTT
CDR3: CATRLDWSSGELFF

V: TRBV27
D: NA
size: NA
J: TRBJ2-1
DNA: TGTGCCAGCAGTTCCCACAGGGAGCAGTTCTTC
CDR3: CASSSHREQFF

V: TRBV19
D: NA
size: few
J: TRBJ1-1
DNA: TGTGCCAGTAGAGGGAGGACCGTGGTGGAAGCTTTCTTT
CDR3: CASRGRTVVEAFF

V: TRBV7-2
D: TRBD1
size: NA
J: TRBJ1-6
DNA: TGTGCCAGCAACCGACCCGGACAGGGGTCTTCACCCCTCCACTTT
CDR3: CASNRPGQGSSPLHF

V: TRBV27
D: TRBD1
size: NA
J: TRBJ1-6
DNA: TGTGCCAGCAGTTTAACCGACAGGGCGGGATCACCCCTCCACTTT
CDR3: CASSLTDRAGSPLHF

V: TRBV7-2
D: TRBD2
size: NA
J: TRBJ2-5
DNA: TGTGCCAGCAGCAAGGGGGCGGGGGGGCGTGAGACCCAGTACTTC
CDR3: CASSKGAGGRETQYF

V: TRBV5-1
D: NA
size: NA
J: TRBJ2-1
DNA: TGCGCCAGCAGCTTGGGAGCGACCGAGGCAAATGAGCAGTTCTTC
CDR3: CASSLGATEANEQFF

V: TRBV4-3
D: NA
size: NA
J: TRBJ2-1
DNA: TGCGCCAGCAGCCAAGGATATGTGGGGGACTCTTACAATGAGCAGTTCTTC
CDR3: CASSQGYVGDSYNEQFF

V: TRBV7-2
D: NA
size: once
J: TRBJ1-1
DNA: TGTGCCAGCAGCTTAGTCGAGGGAGGGGTAGAAGCTTTCTTT
CDR3: CASSLVEGGVEAFF

V: TRBV19
D: NA
size: NA
J: TRBJ1-1
DNA: TGTGCCAGTAGTATATACAGGGCGGGGGGGACTGAAGCTTTCTTT
CDR3: CASSIYRAGGTEAFF

V: TRBV4-3
D: TRBD1
size: NA
J: TRBJ2-2
DNA: TGCGCCAGCAGCCAAGATAGTAGACAGGGGGCCGGAACCGGGGAGCTGTTTTTT
CDR3: CASSQDSRQGAGTGELFF

V: TRBV4-3
D: TRBD1
size: NA
J: TRBJ2-5
DNA: TGCGCCAGCAGCCAAGATATCGGACCAGGGGGAGAGACCCAGTACTTC
CDR3: CASSQDIGPGGETQYF

V: TRBV4-3
D: NA
size: NA
J: TRBJ1-3
DNA: TGCGCCAGCAGCCAAGACGGTGGAGGATCAGGAAACACCATATATTTT
CDR3: CASSQDGGGSGNTIYF

V: TRBV2
D: NA
size: NA
J: TRBJ1-5
DNA: TGTGCCAGCAGTGCCTCCGGTTACAGATCCAATCAGCCCCAGCATTTT
CDR3: CASSASGYRSNQPQHF

V: TRBV6-5
D: TRBD1
size: NA
J: TRBJ1-2
DNA: TGTGCCAGCAGTCTCCGGACAGGATACTATGGCTACACCTTC
CDR3: CASSLRTGYYGYTF

V: TRBV7-6
D: NA
size: NA
J: TRBJ1-1
DNA: TGTGCCAGCAGCCCCTCTGCCCCCCTCTCAGTGTGGAACACTGAAGCTTTCTTT
CDR3: CASSPSAPLSVWNTEAFF